The sequence of this T cell receptor (beta chain) was determined in a study of blood T cell repertoires in COVID-19. Clones were read by immunoSEQ multiplex PCR, and TCRdb kept only the in-frame ones, dropping some. The data show 250,000 to 300,000 clones, around 83% seen once. This CDR3 has 15 amino acids. The germline CDR1 and CDR2 sequences are SGHNT and YENEEA. After removal of 2 bases from V and 1 base from J, the junction contained 4 bases not matched to a gene. The sequenced sample was peripheral blood. The chain is built from TRBV11-3 and TRBJ1-1; 7 positions agree with TRBD1. The sequence derives from a man aged 18 to 30 with active or convalescent COVID-19. The CDR3 DNA follows: TGTGCCAGCAGCTTACCCGGACAGGCGAACACTGAAGCTTTCTTT. This encodes CASSLPGQANTEAFF.